This T cell receptor (beta chain) was sequenced in a study of cytomegalovirus exposure and HLA in healthy donors. Regarding donors, all were healthy bone marrow donors. Vbeta (60) and Jbeta (13) primers were used in the PCR. Here immunoSEQ multiplex PCR was the method, and the copy in TCRdb shows in-frame clones only, minus some. This sample carries over 200,000 clones, over 70% of them seen once, and the ten largest clones take roughly 2.5%. Germline lookup yields CDR1 LGHNA and CDR2 YSLEER. V lost 3 bases and J 3 bases, leaving 12 bases between the germline ends. CDR3 length: 14 amino acids. The material sequenced was PBMCs. The rearrangement uses TRBV4-3 and TRBJ2-7; D is unresolved. The clonotype comes from an older woman in good health and CMV-seropositive. The CDR3 nucleotides read TGCGCCAGCAGCCAGGCCTTTGGTCACTACGAGCAGTACTTC. The encoded protein is CASSQAFGHYEQYF.